Sequencing of this TCR beta chain was carried out in a study of Graves' ophthalmopathy and Graves' hyperthyroidism. Findings and caveats of the study: Blood was where most expanded thyroid clonotypes above 0.001 frequency also turned up.

This clonotype was recorded at least ten times. The antigen is undetermined. TCR beta CDR3 regions were amplified from RNA transcripts. The first round was an RT-PCR with HTBI primers, and the second round was a multiplex PCR. Each CDR3 protein is one row after TCRdb ran MiXCR on the multiplex PCR reads. The data show 300,000 or so distinct CDR3 sequences, around a sixth seen once. PBMCs came from 10 ml of fresh peripheral blood. The germline V and J ends were trimmed by 5 bases and 4 bases, with 23 bases remaining between them. Germline loops: CDR1 MNHEY, CDR2 SMNVEV (reference sequence). There are 17 residues in the CDR3.

The J gene is TRBJ1-2, the V gene TRBV27, with D tentatively TRBD1 (6 bases). The receptor comes from an adult man with Graves' ophthalmopathy. Specimen: peripheral blood. The CDR3 here is CASSPRARGAQSYGYTF. The CDR3 DNA is TGTGCCAGCAGTCCCCGGGCCAGGGGAGCTCAGAGCTATGGCTACACCTTC.